Listed below are T cell receptor beta chains from one sample, sequenced in a study of spatial heterogeneity in lung cancer. In TCRdb, the 5' RACE reads were re-called with MiXCR into one record per CDR3 protein. The sample has around 2,700 distinct CDR3 sequences; 10% to 15% are singletons. The sample consisted of normal lung tissue next to the tumor, taken at surgery. The receptors derive from a male donor with early-stage non-small cell lung cancer. Both conserved end residues are part of each CDR3. D genes are given only for firm matches. Clone size, where shown, is once, few, many, or a class for clones that have expanded.

clone_size	d_call	cdr3_length	j_call	v_call	cdr3_nt	cdr3_aa
medium-sized	.	14	TRBJ2-3	TRBV28	TGTGCCAGCAGTTTCGTCGCGGGCACAGATACGCAGTATTTT	CASSFVAGTDTQYF
medium-sized	.	13	TRBJ2-7	TRBV7-3	TGTGCCAGCAGCTTAGAGTCGGGGAAAGTGCAGTACTTC	CASSLESGKVQYF
.	.	12	TRBJ1-1	TRBV28	TGTGCCAGCAGTCCGCGGTTTGCTGAAGCTTTCTTT	CASSPRFAEAFF
medium-sized	.	13	TRBJ2-7	TRBV20-1	TGCAGTACCCAGGGGTTAGGAAGTTACGAGCAGTACTTC	CSTQGLGSYEQYF
medium-sized	.	15	TRBJ2-3	TRBV5-1	TGCGCCAGCAGCTTGGAGGTCGGAGGGTCGGATACGCAGTATTTT	CASSLEVGGSDTQYF
medium-sized	TRBD2	14	TRBJ2-5	TRBV28	TGTGCCAGCAGCGTAAGCGGGAGGGCAGAGACCCAGTACTTC	CASSVSGRAETQYF
many	.	14	TRBJ2-3	TRBV7-2	TGTGCCAGCAGCTCCATGGACCAGCCAGATACGCAGTATTTT	CASSSMDQPDTQYF
many	TRBD1	16	TRBJ2-1	TRBV14	TGTGCCAGCAGCCAGGTCCCGGGACAGGGAGACAATGAGCAGTTCTTC	CASSQVPGQGDNEQFF
many	TRBD1	12	TRBJ1-1	TRBV5-1	TGCGCCAGCAGCGTACAGGGGGTTGAAGCTTTCTTT	CASSVQGVEAFF
.	TRBD2	16	TRBJ2-1	TRBV6-5	TGTGCCAGCAGCATCGGACTAGCGGGAATGTACAATGAGCAGTTCTTC	CASSIGLAGMYNEQFF
many	.	16	TRBJ2-7	TRBV5-4	TGTGCCAGCAGCCGCCCAAGTATCGACGGGTCCTACGAGCAGTACTTC	CASSRPSIDGSYEQYF
medium-sized	.	16	TRBJ2-2	TRBV5-6	TGTGCCAGCAGCCCGTGGGGGCGCGCGGATGGCGGGGAGCTGTTTTTT	CASSPWGRADGGELFF
medium-sized	TRBD2	16	TRBJ2-7	TRBV28	TGTGCCAGCCGCCCTTCAGGGACTAGCGGTACCTACGAGCAGTACTTC	CASRPSGTSGTYEQYF
many	.	13	TRBJ2-2	TRBV19	TGTGCCAGTGTCCACTACCCTCGTGGGGAGCTGTTTTTT	CASVHYPRGELFF
many	.	15	TRBJ2-1	TRBV9	TGTGCCAGCAGCGTAGGGGCATCCCGGGACGATGAGCAGTTCTTC	CASSVGASRDDEQFF
many	.	15	TRBJ2-2	TRBV9	TGTGCCAGCAGCGTAGAGACTGGGGGAACCGGGGAGCTGTTTTTT	CASSVETGGTGELFF
medium-sized	TRBD2	15	TRBJ2-1	TRBV7-9	TGTGCCAGCAGCTTACTAGCGGGAGGTCTCAATGAGCAGTTCTTC	CASSLLAGGLNEQFF
medium-sized	TRBD2	15	TRBJ2-7	TRBV5-1	TGCGCCAGCAGATTCCGGACTAGCGGACGCTACGAGCAGTACTTC	CASRFRTSGRYEQYF
.	TRBD2	14	TRBJ2-3	TRBV10-3	TGTGCCACCGGGCCAGCGGGAGGCGGAGATACGCAGTATTTT	CATGPAGGGDTQYF
many	TRBD1	19	TRBJ2-1	TRBV4-1	TGCGCCAGCAGCCAGGAAAGAACAGGGGGCATCGTCTCCTACAATGAGCAGTTCTTC	CASSQERTGGIVSYNEQFF
many	.	17	TRBJ2-2	TRBV3-1	TGTGCCAGCAGCCAAGAGGACCCGGCGATGAGCGCCGGGGAGCTGTTTTTT	CASSQEDPAMSAGELFF
.	TRBD1	13	TRBJ1-2	TRBV12-3/TRBV12-4	TGTGCCAGCAGTTTAAGTGACAGGGGTGGCTACACCTTC	CASSLSDRGGYTF
many	.	14	TRBJ2-7	TRBV7-8	TGTGCCAGCAGCTGGGGGACATCCGCCTACGAGCAGTACTTC	CASSWGTSAYEQYF
medium-sized	.	12	TRBJ2-2	TRBV12-3/TRBV12-4	TGTGCCAGCAGTTATTGGACCGGGGAGCTGTTTTTT	CASSYWTGELFF
large	.	14	TRBJ1-6	TRBV3-1	TGTGCCAGCAGCCAAGGGACGGGTGACTCACCCCTCCACTTT	CASSQGTGDSPLHF
.	TRBD1	17	TRBJ1-5	TRBV27	TGTGCCAGCAGTCCACCCGGACAGGGAAATAGCAATCAGCCCCAGCATTTT	CASSPPGQGNSNQPQHF
.	.	14	TRBJ1-1	TRBV18	TGTGCCAGCTCACCCCAGGCAGGAATTGCTGAAGCTTTCTTT	CASSPQAGIAEAFF
many	.	15	TRBJ1-3	TRBV7-2	TGTGCCAGCAGCTTAGATGGGGGAGCTTCCCGAAACCAGGCTTTT	CASSLDGGASRNQAF
many	.	13	TRBJ2-2	TRBV2	TGTGCCAGCAGTGAAGTTTACACCGGGGAGCTGTTTTTT	CASSEVYTGELFF
medium-sized	.	15	TRBJ1-5	TRBV6-2/TRBV6-3	TGTGCCAGCAGTTACGGAGAGCTGGGCAATCAGCCCCAGCATTTT	CASSYGELGNQPQHF
many	.	14	TRBJ2-7	TRBV27	TGTGCCAGCAGTTTGGGTGGCCCCCACTACGAGCAGTACTTC	CASSLGGPHYEQYF
.	TRBD1	15	TRBJ1-1	TRBV20-1	TGCAGTGCTACACACCCAGGGACAGGGAACACTGAAGCTTTCTTT	CSATHPGTGNTEAFF
few	TRBD1	17	TRBJ2-3	TRBV27	TGTGCCAGCAGTCCCCTTCCGGGACAGGGTCTGACAGATACGCAGTATTTT	CASSPLPGQGLTDTQYF
medium-sized	TRBD2	16	TRBJ2-5	TRBV5-4	TGTGCCAGCAGCTTGCAACTAGCGGGAGGCACAGAGACCCAGTACTTC	CASSLQLAGGTETQYF
.	TRBD1	13	TRBJ2-7	TRBV29-1	TGCAGCGTGCTAGGACAGGGAAATTACGAGCAGTACTTC	CSVLGQGNYEQYF
few	.	11	TRBJ2-1	TRBV20-1	TGCAGTGCTCCCAGGAACAATGAGCAGTTCTTC	CSAPRNNEQFF
many	.	14	TRBJ2-7	TRBV20-1	TGCAGTGCTAGAGATAAACGGGACGCCTTAGGGCAGTACTTC	CSARDKRDALGQYF
.	.	11	TRBJ2-5	TRBV14	TGTGCCAGCAGCCAAGGGATCACCCAGTACTTC	CASSQGITQYF
many	.	15	TRBJ2-5	TRBV9	TGTGCCAGCAGCCCCCCTACTAGCAGACAAGAGACCCAGTACTTC	CASSPPTSRQETQYF
medium-sized	.	14	TRBJ2-7	TRBV20-1	TGCAGTGCTAGAGAAGGGGGGCGATCCTACGAGCAGTACTTC	CSAREGGRSYEQYF
many	.	13	TRBJ1-1	TRBV10-3	TGTGCCATCAGTGAGTCTCAGGGTTTCGAAGCTTTCTTT	CAISESQGFEAFF
many	.	16	TRBJ2-5	TRBV10-3	TGTGCCATCAGTGAGTCAATGGCAGGCGACAAAGAGACCCAGTACTTC	CAISESMAGDKETQYF
many	.	16	TRBJ2-2	TRBV20-1	TGCAGTGCTAGAGATTCAAAGAAAGGGTTGGCCGGGGAGCTGTTTTTT	CSARDSKKGLAGELFF
many	TRBD2	14	TRBJ2-5	TRBV5-6	TGTGCCAGCAGCTCCCTCGCGGGAGCAGAGACCCAGTACTTC	CASSSLAGAETQYF
medium-sized	.	14	TRBJ1-2	TRBV5-6	TGTGCCAGCAGCTCCGGGGTCCCTAACTATGGCTACACCTTC	CASSSGVPNYGYTF
once	.	12	TRBJ2-1	TRBV7-6	TGTGCCAGCAGCTTCCAAACATGGGAGCAGTTCTTC	CASSFQTWEQFF
medium-sized	TRBD1	14	TRBJ1-5	TRBV28	TGTGCCAGCAGTTGGGGACAGGCCTTGGAGCCCCAGCATTTT	CASSWGQALEPQHF
many	TRBD2	16	TRBJ2-3	TRBV27	TGTGCCAGCACCGAAGGACTAGCGGGGCTCACAGATACGCAGTATTTT	CASTEGLAGLTDTQYF
medium-sized	.	15	TRBJ2-3	TRBV7-2	TGTGCCAGCAGCATGACAGTCTTTAGCACAGATACGCAGTATTTT	CASSMTVFSTDTQYF
medium-sized	.	14	TRBJ1-1	TRBV20-1	TGCAGTGCTAGAGAGGCTGCCAAGGACACTGAAGCTTTCTTT	CSAREAAKDTEAFF
many	.	13	TRBJ1-2	TRBV15	TGTGCCACCAGCAGCCGAACAGGGCAGGGCTACACCTTC	CATSSRTGQGYTF
medium-sized	TRBD1	13	TRBJ2-2	TRBV2	TGTGCCAGCAGTGGACAGGGCCACGGGGAGCTGTTTTTT	CASSGQGHGELFF
medium-sized	.	15	TRBJ2-1	TRBV7-9	TGTGCCAGCATTTTTGACGGGGGAGTTGTGGATGAGCAGTTCTTC	CASIFDGGVVDEQFF
medium-sized	TRBD1	17	TRBJ1-2	TRBV20-1	TGCAGTGCTAGAGTCCTGCTCCTGGCAGGGGGAAACTATGGCTACACCTTC	CSARVLLLAGGNYGYTF
many	TRBD2	15	TRBJ2-5	TRBV2	TGTGCCAGCAGTGAGGGGCTAGCGGGATGGATGACCCAGTACTTC	CASSEGLAGWMTQYF